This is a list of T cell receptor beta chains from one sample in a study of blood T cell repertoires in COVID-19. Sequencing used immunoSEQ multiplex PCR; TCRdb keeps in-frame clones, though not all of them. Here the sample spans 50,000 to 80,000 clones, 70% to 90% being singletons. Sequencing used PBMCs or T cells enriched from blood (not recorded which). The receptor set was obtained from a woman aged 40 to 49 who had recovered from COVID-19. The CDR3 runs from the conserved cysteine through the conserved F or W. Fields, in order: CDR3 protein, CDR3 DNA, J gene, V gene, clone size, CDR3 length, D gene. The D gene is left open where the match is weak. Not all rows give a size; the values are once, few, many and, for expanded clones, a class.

CASSYRTENTF TGTGCCAGCAGTTATCGGACTGAAAACACCTTC TRBJ1-2 TRBV12-3/TRBV12-4 NA 11 NA
CASSLNAGAYGYTF TGTGCCAGCAGCTTAAATGCGGGAGCCTATGGCTACACCTTC TRBJ1-2 TRBV7-3 NA 14 NA
CASRQTGGRRTEAFF TGTGCCAGCAGGCAGACAGGGGGGCGTAGGACTGAAGCTTTCTTT TRBJ1-1 TRBV2 NA 15 TRBD1
CATSDLRQESTDTQYF TGTGCCACCAGTGATTTGCGACAGGAAAGCACAGATACGCAGTATTTT TRBJ2-3 TRBV24-1 once 16 NA
CTSSLLGGGGQSNTGELFF TGCACCAGCAGCCTCCTGGGGGGCGGGGGGCAATCGAACACCGGGGAGCTGTTTTTT TRBJ2-2 TRBV1 NA 19 NA
CASSPRTSGLSTDTQYF TGCGCCAGCAGCCCTCGGACTAGCGGGCTCAGCACAGATACGCAGTATTTT TRBJ2-3 TRBV5-1 NA 17 TRBD2
CASSSTQGSPIPVNTEAFF TGTGCCAGCAGCTCGACCCAGGGGAGTCCTATCCCTGTGAACACTGAAGCTTTCTTT TRBJ1-1 TRBV7-6 NA 19 NA
CATGRVPGANVLTF TGTGCCACCGGGAGGGTGCCGGGGGCCAACGTCCTGACTTTC TRBJ2-6 TRBV9 NA 14 TRBD2
CASAGDSSYEQYF TGCGCCAGCGCCGGGGACAGCTCCTACGAGCAGTACTTC TRBJ2-7 TRBV10-1 NA 13 TRBD1
CASSLQGGTEAFF TGTGCCAGCAGCTTACAGGGTGGCACTGAAGCTTTCTTT TRBJ1-1 TRBV5-4 NA 13 NA
CASSRTPNYGYTF TGTGCCAGCAGTCGAACACCTAACTATGGCTACACCTTC TRBJ1-2 TRBV6-5 few 13 NA
CASGLGLADSTDTQYF TGTGCTAGTGGTTTGGGACTAGCGGATAGCACAGATACGCAGTATTTT TRBJ2-3 TRBV12-5 NA 16 TRBD2
CASSSDRVSTTFKYGYTF TGTGCCAGCAGCTCCGACAGGGTATCTACCACATTTAAGTATGGCTACACCTTC TRBJ1-2 TRBV5-4 NA 18 TRBD1
CASSQDSSGFYGYTF TGTGCCAGCAGCCAAGATTCCTCGGGGTTCTATGGCTACACCTTC TRBJ1-2 TRBV3-1/TRBV3-2 few 15 NA
CASSPTSRGQGMEQYF TGTGCCAGCTCACCAACCTCAAGGGGACAGGGAATGGAGCAGTACTTC TRBJ2-7 TRBV18 NA 16 TRBD1
CASSAGTGGQETQYF TGTGCCAGTAGTGCCGGGACAGGGGGCCAAGAGACCCAGTACTTC TRBJ2-5 TRBV19 NA 15 TRBD1
CASRGGSGVWDTQYF TGTGCCAGCAGAGGGGGTAGCGGGGTCTGGGATACGCAGTATTTT TRBJ2-3 TRBV6-5 NA 15 TRBD2
CASPMDRRRDGYTF TGTGCCAGCCCTATGGACAGACGCAGGGATGGCTACACCTTC TRBJ1-2 TRBV2 NA 14 NA
CASSPGGGEGYGYTF TGCGCCAGCAGCCCCGGTGGAGGGGAAGGCTATGGCTACACCTTC TRBJ1-2 TRBV5-1 NA 15 NA
CASSPWTSGTNTGELFF TGTGCCAGTAGTCCTTGGACTAGCGGGACGAACACCGGGGAGCTGTTTTTT TRBJ2-2 TRBV19 NA 17 TRBD2
CASSQPQGALDEQYF TGTGCCAGCAGTCAACCTCAGGGGGCGCTCGACGAGCAGTACTTC TRBJ2-7 TRBV6-5 NA 15 TRBD1
CASSVDRVGNEQFF TGTGCCAGCAGTGTGGACAGGGTGGGCAATGAGCAGTTCTTC TRBJ2-1 TRBV2 NA 14 TRBD1
CASSLELLENTEAFF TGTGCCAGCAGCTTAGAGTTGTTAGAGAACACTGAAGCTTTCTTT TRBJ1-1 TRBV7-9 NA 15 NA
CASSRWTGNNQPQHF TGTGCCAGCAGTCGATGGACAGGGAACAATCAGCCCCAGCATTTT TRBJ1-5 TRBV27 once 15 TRBD1
CASSYSTETQETQYF TGTGCCAGCAGTTACTCAACGGAGACTCAAGAGACCCAGTACTTC TRBJ2-5 TRBV6-2/TRBV6-3 NA 15 NA
CASSLVAASSYNEQFF TGCGCCAGCAGCCTAGTAGCGGCGAGCTCCTACAATGAGCAGTTCTTC TRBJ2-1 TRBV5-1 NA 16 NA
CASSHSYEQYF TGTGCCAGCAGCCACTCTTACGAGCAGTACTTC TRBJ2-7 TRBV3-1/TRBV3-2 NA 11 NA
CASSRRESGYTF TGTGCCAGCAGCAGGAGGGAATCTGGCTACACCTTC TRBJ1-2 TRBV11-3 NA 12 NA
CASSQETGGSGYTF TGTGCCAGCAGCCAAGAGACAGGGGGCAGTGGCTACACCTTC TRBJ1-2 TRBV3-1/TRBV3-2 NA 14 TRBD1
CAISERGSQPQHF TGTGCCATCAGTGAGCGGGGTAGTCAGCCCCAGCATTTT TRBJ1-5 TRBV10-3 NA 13 NA
CASSEWVGRETQYF TGTGCCAGCAGTGAATGGGTAGGGAGGGAGACCCAGTACTTC TRBJ2-5 TRBV25-1 NA 14 NA
CASSFEANNSPLHF TGCGCCAGCAGCTTCGAGGCCAATAATTCACCCCTCCACTTT TRBJ1-6 TRBV5-1 NA 14 NA
CASSVMGLAGYTF TGTGCCAGCAGCGTGATGGGACTTGCCGGCTACACCTTC TRBJ1-2 TRBV9 NA 13 NA
CASSTGRSAFF TGTGCCAGTAGTACAGGGAGGTCGGCTTTCTTT TRBJ1-1 TRBV19 NA 11 NA
CASSSGGAGNSPLHF TGCGCCAGCAGCTCAGGGGGCGCAGGTAATTCACCCCTCCACTTT TRBJ1-6 TRBV5-1 NA 15 TRBD1
CASSIRRFRGQGIHEQYF TGTGCCAGTAGTATTAGGAGGTTCCGTGGACAGGGTATCCACGAGCAGTACTTC TRBJ2-7 TRBV19 NA 18 TRBD1
CASSASGNQDQPQHF TGCGCCAGCAGTGCTTCCGGGAACCAAGATCAGCCCCAGCATTTT TRBJ1-5 TRBV5-1 NA 15 NA
CASSQERDGGHNEQFF TGTGCCAGCAGCCAAGAAAGGGACGGGGGGCACAATGAGCAGTTCTTC TRBJ2-1 TRBV4-2 NA 16 NA
CASSPPERRRTLTDTQYF TGTGCCAGCAGCCCCCCGGAGCGGAGGCGTACCTTAACAGATACGCAGTATTTT TRBJ2-3 TRBV4-2 NA 18 NA
CAISVSRGGSRYEQYF TGTGCCATCAGTGTATCGCGCGGGGGCAGCCGTTACGAGCAGTACTTC TRBJ2-7 TRBV10-3 NA 16 NA
CASSYSGGEKGEQFF TGTGCCAGCAGTTACAGCGGGGGGGAGAAGGGTGAGCAGTTCTTC TRBJ2-1 TRBV6-4 NA 15 TRBD2
CASSLEVPDPQYGYTF TGTGCCAGCAGCTTAGAGGTTCCAGATCCTCAATATGGCTACACCTTC TRBJ1-2 TRBV11-2 once 16 NA
CAISESTGQIKGTEAFF TGTGCCATCAGTGAGTCGACCGGACAGATAAAGGGCACTGAAGCTTTCTTT TRBJ1-1 TRBV10-3 once 17 NA
CATSRGVGGFDSSNIQYF TGTGCCACCAGCAGAGGAGTCGGGGGATTTGACAGTTCAAACATTCAGTACTTC TRBJ2-4 TRBV15 NA 18 NA
CSASPPIGVPGANVLTF TGCAGTGCTAGTCCCCCTATTGGAGTGCCTGGGGCCAACGTCCTGACTTTC TRBJ2-6 TRBV20-1 once 17 NA
CASSLTGTANYGYTF TGTGCCAGCAGCCTGACAGGGACCGCTAACTATGGCTACACCTTC TRBJ1-2 TRBV6-5 NA 15 TRBD1
CASSLQGYNEQFF TGTGCCAGCAGCTTGCAGGGTTACAATGAGCAGTTCTTC TRBJ2-1 TRBV5-4 NA 13 NA
CASSESGGADTQYF TGTGCCAGCAGTGAGTCCGGAGGCGCAGATACGCAGTATTTT TRBJ2-3 TRBV6-4 NA 14 NA
CASSKGGWWSSNQPQHF TGTGCCAGCAGCAAGGGCGGGTGGTGGAGTAGCAATCAGCCCCAGCATTTT TRBJ1-5 TRBV7-9 once 17 NA
CASSPGQGGYGYTF TGTGCCAGCTCACCGGGACAGGGGGGCTATGGCTACACCTTC TRBJ1-2 TRBV18 NA 14 TRBD1
CASSQVTSGGAENEQFF TGTGCCAGCAGCCAAGTTACTAGCGGGGGGGCCGAAAATGAGCAGTTCTTC TRBJ2-1 TRBV3-1/TRBV3-2 NA 17 TRBD2
CASSSGGWASNTGELFF TGTGCCAGCAGCTCCGGTGGATGGGCCTCTAACACCGGGGAGCTGTTTTTT TRBJ2-2 TRBV7-9 NA 17 NA
CARTQDITPSYNEQFF TGTGCCAGAACACAAGACATTACACCCTCCTACAATGAGCAGTTCTTC TRBJ2-1 TRBV21-1 NA 16 NA
CAIRQGEETQYF TGTGCCATCCGACAGGGCGAGGAGACCCAGTACTTC TRBJ2-5 TRBV12-3/TRBV12-4 NA 12 TRBD1
CASSHADRAAPLHF TGTGCCAGCAGCCATGCGGACAGGGCCGCACCCCTCCACTTT TRBJ1-6 TRBV3-1/TRBV3-2 NA 14 TRBD1
CASSLVGDRGYEQYF TGTGCCAGCAGCTTAGTGGGGGACAGGGGCTACGAGCAGTACTTC TRBJ2-7 TRBV7-2 NA 15 TRBD1
CASSQGTSQQETQYF TGTGCCAGCAGCCAAGGGACTAGCCAGCAAGAGACCCAGTACTTC TRBJ2-5 TRBV11-3 NA 15 TRBD2